This T cell receptor beta chain comes out of a study of blood T cell repertoires in COVID-19. This CDR3 region has 13 residues. Deletions cut 3 bases from V and 1 base from J, with 8 bases between. Germline values: CDR1 SGHRS, CDR2 YFSETQ. Sequencing used immunoSEQ multiplex PCR; TCRdb keeps in-frame clones, though not all of them. The sample yields about 140,000 clones, around 80% seen once. The receptor's source is a man in his 70s who had been exposed to COVID-19. The chain is built from TRBV5-1 and TRBJ2-7; TRBD1 might be the D (6 bases). The source material was PBMCs or T cells enriched from blood (not recorded which). The CDR3 region is CASSSGTSYEQYF. Written as DNA, the CDR3 is TGCGCCAGCAGCTCCGGGACATCCTACGAGCAGTACTTC.